This TCR beta chain was obtained from a study of blood T cell repertoires in COVID-19. Study-wide context: COVID-19 samples, acute and convalescent, were from the United States, Italy and Spain. T cells, B-cell-depleted T cells, or PBMCs provided the cDNA or gDNA that served as material.

This CDR3 is 15 amino acids long. Germline-derived CDR1 and CDR2 are SGDLS and YYNGEE. Unmatched junction bases numbered 5, after V lost 3 bases and J lost 4 bases. Original analysis: It was from reference gene primer amplification that nucleated cell counts were estimated. Only in-frame clones appear in the TCRdb table, and some are missing; sequencing was by immunoSEQ multiplex PCR. That table gives V, J and clone size, and the DNA gave D and trimming. The table records 120,000 to 150,000 clones, 65% to 85% of them present only once. Sequences were obtained from peripheral blood. The clonotype comes from a man aged 55 to 70 with active or convalescent COVID-19. This chain uses TRBV9 with TRBJ1-1, with 11 positions matching TRBD1. CDR3 loop: CASSARGTGGTEAFF. The CDR3 region has the DNA TGTGCCAGCAGCGCCCGAGGGACAGGGGGCACTGAAGCTTTCTTT.